This T cell receptor (beta chain) was identified in a study of CD8 T cells in Susac syndrome. CDR3 size: 13 residues. Germline values: CDR1 DFQATT, CDR2 SNEGSKA (reference sequence). The trim removed 5 bases at V and 5 bases at J, leaving 4 bases unmatched. RNA amounts of roughly 0.5 to 1 ug underwent reverse transcription with random hexamers. TCRdb fed the immunoSEQ multiplex PCR reads into MiXCR, producing one record per CDR3 protein. The sample yields 120,000 to 150,000 distinct CDR3 sequences, 94% seen once. TCR beta sequencing covered blood CD8+ and CD4+ T cells. The sequenced sample consisted of CD4+ T cells from PBMCs. The TCR comes from a human donor in good health. V is TRBV20-1 and J is TRBJ2-3; 10 nucleotides agree with TRBD2. The CDR3, as DNA: TGCAGTGCTTCGGGACTAGCGCAAGATACGCAGTATTTT. Amino acid sequence: CSASGLAQDTQYF.